The 3 T cell receptor beta chains listed next were all sequenced from one sample in a study of CD8+ T cells in alopecia areata. Researchers took lesional scalp punch biopsies and peripheral blood from people who were alopecia areata patients. Reverse transcription of extracted RNA yielded cDNA, which provided the sequencing template. Method: immunoSEQ multiplex PCR; TCRdb's copy keeps in-frame clones and lacks some. The table lists around 10,000 clones, 55% to 65% of them singletons, with over 7.5% in the top ten. The specimen comprised skin, sampled at week 0. The receptors stem from a human donor with alopecia areata.

This chain links TRBV6-1 with TRBJ1-3; 7 positions match TRBD1. Germline-derived CDR1 and CDR2 are MNHNS and SASEGT. J lost 4 bases, V lost 3 bases, and 6 bases had no gene match. This CDR3 contains 15 residues. CDR3: CASSDRGKAGNTIYF. The DNA of the CDR3 is TGTGCCAGCAGTGACAGGGGGAAGGCCGGAAACACCATATATTTT.

The J gene is TRBJ2-7, the V gene TRBV27; TRBD1 matches 9 bases. The CDR3 has 14 residues. The ends lost 7 bases at V and 6 bases at J; junction bases unmatched: 10. Germline-derived CDR1 and CDR2 are MNHEY and SMNVEV (reference sequence). As DNA, the CDR3 is TGTGCCAGCACCTCGGACAGGGGACGTCGCGAGCAGTACTTC. Protein sequence: CASTSDRGRREQYF.

J is TRBJ1-2 and V is TRBV7-2; D perhaps matches TRBD1 (5 bases). Deletions cut 5 bases from V and 2 bases from J, with 9 bases between. Germline CDR1 SGHTA, CDR2 FQGNSA. This CDR3 comprises 13 residues. This CDR3 is CASSHRDNYGYTF. The DNA for the CDR3 is TGTGCCAGCAGCCACCGGGACAACTATGGCTACACCTTC.